This is a list of T cell receptor beta chains from one sample in a study of regulatory T cells in long-lasting Graves disease. In TCRdb, the multiplex PCR reads were re-called with MiXCR into one record per CDR3 protein. The table records about 530,000 distinct CDR3 sequences, approximately 16% of them present only once. The same sample was also studied in work on T cells in Graves' hyperthyroidism and ophthalmopathy.

The sample was peripheral blood mononuclear cells (PBMCs), taken at new diagnosis, from a patient treated with antithyroid drugs. The receptors here all came from a middle-aged woman with Graves disease. The CDR3 runs from the conserved cysteine through the conserved F or W. Fields, in order: CDR3 DNA, CDR3 protein, D gene, clone size, J gene, V gene. The D gene is left open where the match is weak. Some rows have no size entry. The others give once, few or many, or a class for an expanded clone.

DNA: TGCGCCAGCAGTGACCAGGACGGGGAGCTGTTTTTT
CDR3: CASSDQDGELFF
D: NA
size: many
J: TRBJ2-2
V: TRBV10-1

DNA: TGCGCCAGCAGACAACTAGCGGGGGGTGGGCAAGAGACCCAGTACTTC
CDR3: CASRQLAGGGQETQYF
D: TRBD2
size: NA
J: TRBJ2-5
V: TRBV10-2

DNA: TGTGCCAGCAGCCCTACAGGGGGCGCGCACAATGAGCAGTTCTTC
CDR3: CASSPTGGAHNEQFF
D: TRBD1
size: few
J: TRBJ2-1
V: TRBV12-3/TRBV12-4

DNA: TGTGCCAGCAGCTTCGGCCTAGCGGATACGCAGTATTTT
CDR3: CASSFGLADTQYF
D: NA
size: many
J: TRBJ2-3
V: TRBV7-8

DNA: TGTGCCAGCAGTCCTCCGGGACACCAGAACACTGAAGCTTTCTTT
CDR3: CASSPPGHQNTEAFF
D: NA
size: many
J: TRBJ1-1
V: TRBV28

DNA: TGTGCCAGCAGCTTAGCGGTCAGGTACTCTGGAAACACCATATATTTT
CDR3: CASSLAVRYSGNTIYF
D: NA
size: few
J: TRBJ1-3
V: TRBV7-2

DNA: TGTGCCAGCAGCTTAGGGGGCCGGTTCGCTGAAGCTTTCTTT
CDR3: CASSLGGRFAEAFF
D: NA
size: NA
J: TRBJ1-1
V: TRBV7-9

DNA: TGTGCTAGTGGTTTGGTAATGGCAGGGGGGATAGATACGCAGTATTTT
CDR3: CASGLVMAGGIDTQYF
D: NA
size: many
J: TRBJ2-3
V: TRBV12-5

DNA: TGTGCCAGCAGATGGACTAGCGGGGGTCCCACGGGGGAGCAGTTCTTC
CDR3: CASRWTSGGPTGEQFF
D: TRBD2
size: NA
J: TRBJ2-1
V: TRBV12-3/TRBV12-4

DNA: TGTGCCAGCACCCCCGTTTCCGCCCGAGGGCGGGGTGGCTACACCTTC
CDR3: CASTPVSARGRGGYTF
D: NA
size: NA
J: TRBJ1-2
V: TRBV6-1

DNA: TGTGCCAGCAGTATGGTTGGGACAGCATATGGCTACACCTTC
CDR3: CASSMVGTAYGYTF
D: TRBD1
size: many
J: TRBJ1-2
V: TRBV12-3/TRBV12-4

DNA: TGTGCCAGCAGCGTACCAGGGCTGGACACTGAAGCTTTCTTT
CDR3: CASSVPGLDTEAFF
D: NA
size: many
J: TRBJ1-1
V: TRBV11-2

DNA: TGTGCCAGCAGCCCAACGGGGCCCTATGGCTACACCTTC
CDR3: CASSPTGPYGYTF
D: NA
size: many
J: TRBJ1-2
V: TRBV28

DNA: TGTGCCAGTAGGATAGGGGACTATGGCTACACCTTC
CDR3: CASRIGDYGYTF
D: NA
size: few
J: TRBJ1-2
V: TRBV19

DNA: TGTGCCAGCAGTAACACTGAAGCTTTCTTT
CDR3: CASSNTEAFF
D: NA
size: many
J: TRBJ1-1
V: TRBV18

DNA: TGTGCCAGCAGCCAAGATTTTCTGGGGAGTCAGCCCCAGCATTTT
CDR3: CASSQDFLGSQPQHF
D: NA
size: NA
J: TRBJ1-5
V: TRBV4-2

DNA: TGCAGTGCTAGTTTCCGGATGATGAACACTGAAGCTTTCTTT
CDR3: CSASFRMMNTEAFF
D: NA
size: many
J: TRBJ1-1
V: TRBV20-1

DNA: TGTGCCAGCAGCAAGCGCCAGGTAAACAATGAGCAGTTCTTC
CDR3: CASSKRQVNNEQFF
D: NA
size: NA
J: TRBJ2-1
V: TRBV3-1

DNA: TGCAGCGTTGACTCGGAACGGGAGCCCCAGCATTTT
CDR3: CSVDSEREPQHF
D: NA
size: NA
J: TRBJ1-5
V: TRBV29-1

DNA: TGTGCCAGCAGCTTAGTAGGGGCGTCGAGAGATACGCAGTATTTT
CDR3: CASSLVGASRDTQYF
D: NA
size: many
J: TRBJ2-3
V: TRBV11-2

DNA: TGTGCCAGCAGCTTAGGGGACAGGGGCGGCTACACCTTC
CDR3: CASSLGDRGGYTF
D: TRBD1
size: many
J: TRBJ1-2
V: TRBV12-3/TRBV12-4

DNA: TGCAGTGCCAGAAGACAGGGGTCCGATGGCTACACCTTC
CDR3: CSARRQGSDGYTF
D: TRBD1
size: few
J: TRBJ1-2
V: TRBV20-1

DNA: TGTGCCAGCAGCTTAGCCGGGACTAGCCACGAGCAGTACTTC
CDR3: CASSLAGTSHEQYF
D: TRBD2
size: many
J: TRBJ2-7
V: TRBV7-2

DNA: TGTGCCAGCAGCTTGTCCGGAACAGGGGGCGGAGGTAACTATGGCTACACCTTC
CDR3: CASSLSGTGGGGNYGYTF
D: TRBD1
size: NA
J: TRBJ1-2
V: TRBV5-6

DNA: TGTGCCATCGGCTGGGCACCCGGGATGGGTGAGCAGTTCTTC
CDR3: CAIGWAPGMGEQFF
D: NA
size: NA
J: TRBJ2-1
V: TRBV10-3

DNA: TGCGCCAGCAGCCAAGTTGGGGGGTCGCAAGAGACCCAGTACTTC
CDR3: CASSQVGGSQETQYF
D: NA
size: NA
J: TRBJ2-5
V: TRBV4-1

DNA: TGTGCCAGCAGCTTATCAGGGCAGAGAAACATTCAGTACTTC
CDR3: CASSLSGQRNIQYF
D: NA
size: many
J: TRBJ2-4
V: TRBV13

DNA: TGTGCCAGCTGTTGGACAGGGGGCACAGATACGCAGTATTTT
CDR3: CASCWTGGTDTQYF
D: TRBD1
size: many
J: TRBJ2-3
V: TRBV2

DNA: TGTGCCAGCAGCCAAGAGGGGGGGAGCGAGCAGTTCTTC
CDR3: CASSQEGGSEQFF
D: TRBD2
size: many
J: TRBJ2-1
V: TRBV3-1

DNA: TGTGCCACCGGACAGCACTACGAGCAGTACTTC
CDR3: CATGQHYEQYF
D: NA
size: many
J: TRBJ2-7
V: TRBV2

DNA: TGTGCCAGTAGTATAGAGATGTCTATAAACATTCAGTACTTC
CDR3: CASSIEMSINIQYF
D: NA
size: few
J: TRBJ2-4
V: TRBV19

DNA: TGTGCCAGCAGCCTTGCCGGACAGGGACTGTTTGAGCAGTTCTTC
CDR3: CASSLAGQGLFEQFF
D: TRBD1
size: many
J: TRBJ2-1
V: TRBV3-1

DNA: TGCGCCAGCAGCCCCCAGGGGCAGGGAACTGGAAACACCATATATTTT
CDR3: CASSPQGQGTGNTIYF
D: NA
size: NA
J: TRBJ1-3
V: TRBV5-1

DNA: TGTGCCAGCAGCTTGAGGGACAGGTTATACAATGAGCAGTTCTTC
CDR3: CASSLRDRLYNEQFF
D: TRBD1
size: many
J: TRBJ2-1
V: TRBV5-6

DNA: TGTGCCAGCACCCCTAACCCGGGTAGCGGGACCGGGGAGCTGTTTTTT
CDR3: CASTPNPGSGTGELFF
D: TRBD2
size: few
J: TRBJ2-2
V: TRBV7-2

DNA: TGTGCCAGCAGTTTGCCCCCCGGGGTGTTTTTT
CDR3: CASSLPPGVFF
D: NA
size: NA
J: TRBJ2-2
V: TRBV28

DNA: TGCGCCAGCAGCCAAGAGAGTGGACAGGGCTACGAGCAGTACTTC
CDR3: CASSQESGQGYEQYF
D: TRBD1
size: many
J: TRBJ2-7
V: TRBV4-1

DNA: TGTGCCAGCAGCCGGAGGGGTCTCTCTGGAAACACCATATATTTT
CDR3: CASSRRGLSGNTIYF
D: NA
size: NA
J: TRBJ1-3
V: TRBV5-6

DNA: TGTGCCAGCACCCCCACGTTGAACACTGAAGCTTTCTTT
CDR3: CASTPTLNTEAFF
D: NA
size: many
J: TRBJ1-1
V: TRBV28

DNA: TGCAGTGCTAGGACAGGGGCTGACTACGAGCAGTACTTC
CDR3: CSARTGADYEQYF
D: TRBD1
size: NA
J: TRBJ2-7
V: TRBV20-1

DNA: TGTGCCAGTACCCCGGTTAGAGGGGGCGGCTACACCTTC
CDR3: CASTPVRGGGYTF
D: TRBD1
size: few
J: TRBJ1-2
V: TRBV19

DNA: TGTGCCAGCAGCCAAGAGGGGCGACGGTTGGAACTGTTTTTT
CDR3: CASSQEGRRLELFF
D: NA
size: many
J: TRBJ1-4
V: TRBV3-1

DNA: TGTGCCAGCAGCCCCTACACAGGGTTCGAAACTAATGAAAAACTGTTTTTT
CDR3: CASSPYTGFETNEKLFF
D: NA
size: NA
J: TRBJ1-4
V: TRBV3-1

DNA: TGCAGCGTTGTGGTAAGCCCCACCACATATACGCAGTATTTT
CDR3: CSVVVSPTTYTQYF
D: NA
size: many
J: TRBJ2-3
V: TRBV29-1

DNA: TGTGCCAGCAGTCTGGGCAAGTCCCCAACTAATGAAAAACTGTTTTTT
CDR3: CASSLGKSPTNEKLFF
D: NA
size: NA
J: TRBJ1-4
V: TRBV28

DNA: TGTGCCAGCAGTACTCTAAGAGGCGGGGTAATGTGGGATACGCAGTATTTT
CDR3: CASSTLRGGVMWDTQYF
D: NA
size: many
J: TRBJ2-3
V: TRBV12-3/TRBV12-4

DNA: TGTGCCAGCAGCTCTGAGGTGGCCTCCCCCTACAATGAGCAGTTCTTC
CDR3: CASSSEVASPYNEQFF
D: NA
size: NA
J: TRBJ2-1
V: TRBV4-2

DNA: TGTGCCAGCAGAAAGACAGGGATCGAAGAAAAACTGTTTTTT
CDR3: CASRKTGIEEKLFF
D: TRBD1
size: few
J: TRBJ1-4
V: TRBV11-2

DNA: TGTGCCAGCAGTCGAACAGAGCACACTGAAGCTTTCTTT
CDR3: CASSRTEHTEAFF
D: NA
size: NA
J: TRBJ1-1
V: TRBV3-1

DNA: TGCGCCAGCAGCTACCTAAGCGGGGGGGCAAATCCAGATACGCAGTATTTT
CDR3: CASSYLSGGANPDTQYF
D: TRBD2
size: few
J: TRBJ2-3
V: TRBV5-1

DNA: TGTGCCAGCAGTCCCCAGGCCTACTACAATGAGCAGTTCTTC
CDR3: CASSPQAYYNEQFF
D: NA
size: few
J: TRBJ2-1
V: TRBV6-1

DNA: TGTGCCAGCAGCCAAGAGGGCCGCCTTCCCCACTTT
CDR3: CASSQEGRLPHF
D: NA
size: NA
J: TRBJ1-6
V: TRBV14

DNA: TGTGCCAGCACCCACTTCGACAGTCCTACTACCTACGAGCAGTACTTC
CDR3: CASTHFDSPTTYEQYF
D: NA
size: many
J: TRBJ2-7
V: TRBV11-2

DNA: TGTGCCACCAGTGCTGCGCCGGACAGGGGAAACTATGGCTACACCTTC
CDR3: CATSAAPDRGNYGYTF
D: TRBD1
size: many
J: TRBJ1-2
V: TRBV24-1

DNA: TGCGCCAGCAGTGATGGGGCGATGAAAACTGAAGCTTTCTTT
CDR3: CASSDGAMKTEAFF
D: NA
size: few
J: TRBJ1-1
V: TRBV10-2

DNA: TGTGCCAGCAGCTTGGACCCAGGGTTTGGCTACACCTTC
CDR3: CASSLDPGFGYTF
D: NA
size: NA
J: TRBJ1-2
V: TRBV5-4

DNA: TGTGCCTTATACACCGTAAACTATGGCTACACCTTC
CDR3: CALYTVNYGYTF
D: NA
size: many
J: TRBJ1-2
V: TRBV30

DNA: TGTGCCAGCAGCCAAGTGAGCGGGGGGGCTGGTTTCGAGACCCAGTACTTC
CDR3: CASSQVSGGAGFETQYF
D: TRBD2
size: few
J: TRBJ2-5
V: TRBV4-2